This T cell receptor beta chain was found in a study of T cell responses to AZD1222 COVID-19 vaccine. Sequencing used immunoSEQ multiplex PCR; TCRdb keeps in-frame clones, though not all of them. The sample consists of 95,000 to 100,000 clones, about nine tenths of them appearing once. This CDR3 has 14 residues. Per the germline V gene, CDR1 is GTSNPN and CDR2 is SVGIG (reference sequence). Unmatched junction bases numbered 4, after V lost 4 bases and J lost 4 bases. Second doses at about 4 or about 12 weeks were pooled. This TCR was sampled from an adult who received the AZD1222 COVID-19 vaccine. Sequenced here: peripheral blood, sampled 28 days after the second AZD1222 dose. The chain carries TRBV30 and TRBJ2-2; 9 bases align to TRBD2. The CDR3 loop is CAWKRLAVTGELFF. Here the CDR3 DNA reads TGTGCCTGGAAGAGACTAGCGGTCACCGGGGAGCTGTTTTTT.